The present entry profiles one TCR beta chain with its context. The source of the sample is a study of T cells after somatic rescue of genetic block. V dropped 5 bases and J dropped 4; count of bases not matched to a gene: 11. The CDR3 is made up of 16 amino acids. The germline V gene encodes CDR1 SGHAT and CDR2 FQNNGV. TCRdb's copy holds only in-frame clones and misses some; the assay was immunoSEQ multiplex PCR. The data hold 68,000 or so clones, with 92% observed a single time. This TCR came from a man aged 40-55 years. What was sequenced was peripheral blood mononuclear cells (PBMCs). This rearrangement joins TRBV11-2 to TRBJ2-1, with 7 bases lining up with TRBD1. In DNA, the CDR3 is TGTGCCAGCAGCCCCGCCCCGGGACAGTTATACAATGAGCAGTTCTTC. Translated, it gives CASSPAPGQLYNEQFF.